Shown below are 23 T cell receptor beta chains from a single sample sequenced in a study of blood T cell repertoires in COVID-19. Clones were sequenced by immunoSEQ multiplex PCR, and TCRdb holds only the in-frame ones, with some missing. The repertoire holds 150,000 to 200,000 clones, with around 82% as singletons. Sequencing was done on a sample of peripheral blood. The receptors originated from a man aged 55 to 69 who had recovered from COVID-19.

This chain connects TRBV9 to TRBJ1-2; maybe TRBD1 (6 bases). Germline V gene lookup returns CDR1 SGDLS and CDR2 YYNGEE. V was clipped by 0 bases and J by 8 bases, with 14 bases between them. The CDR3 extends over 14 amino acids. The DNA for the CDR3 is TGTGCCAGCAGCGTAGACAGGGACACGGGGGGCTACACCTTC. It codes for CASSVDRDTGGYTF.

The chain links TRBV3-1 (or the pseudogene TRBV3-2) to TRBJ2-7; D is uncertain. CDR3 size: 12 residues. Between the trimmed V and J ends, which lost 1 base and 7 bases, there was a span of 8 bases. Germline V gene lookup returns CDR1 LGHDT and CDR2 YNNKEL (reference sequence). The CDR3 DNA is TGTGCCAGCAGCCAAGTTAGTTGGGAGCAGTACTTC. It encodes CASSQVSWEQYF.

J is TRBJ1-4 and V is TRBV27, with 9 bases matching TRBD1. Germline CDR1 MNHEY, CDR2 SMNVEV (reference sequence). V was clipped by 4 bases and J by 8 bases; unmatched bases: 5. The CDR3 consists of 14 residues. CDR3 region: CASSWDRVGEKLFF. In nucleotides, the CDR3 is TGTGCCAGCAGTTGGGACAGGGTCGGGGAAAAACTGTTTTTT.

Remarks on this clone: Sequence at one end of the junction differs from germline and may be a read error. The gene calls are TRBV4-3 and TRBJ2-5; 9 bases are a match to TRBD1. The CDR3 has 14 residues. Germline CDR1 is LGHNA and CDR2 is YSLEER. As DNA, the CDR3 is TGCGTCAGCAGCCAGGGGACAGGGAGAGAGACCCAGTACTTC. Translation: CVSSQGTGRETQYF.

With regard to this clone: An end of the junction does not agree with germline; a read error may underlie this. This chain connects TRBV6-6 to TRBJ1-2; TRBD1 matches at 9 bases. Germline CDR1 is MNHNY and CDR2 is SVGAGI (reference sequence). CDR3 length: 11 amino acids. CDR3 loop: CASSYGDRVAF. In DNA, the CDR3 is TGTGCCAGCAGTTACGGGGACAGGGTGGCTTTC.

The gene calls are TRBV7-2 and TRBJ2-5; D ambiguous. CDR1 is SGHTA and CDR2 is FQGNSA in the germline V gene. V was pared by 1 base and J by 6 bases, with 15 bases between. CDR3 size: 15 residues. The CDR3 nucleotides are TGTGCCAGCAGCTTAGACTCAAGGCAGAGGCAGACCCAGTACTTC. Its translation: CASSLDSRQRQTQYF. Together with reference TRBV7-2 and TRBJ2-5, the CDR3 gives the full variable domain: GAGVSQSPSNKVTEKGKDVELRCDPISGHTALYWYRQSLGQGLEFLIYFQGNSAPDKSGLPSDRFSAERTGGSVSTLTIQRTQQEDSAVYLCASSLDSRQRQTQYFGPGTRLLVL.

The V gene is TRBV5-1, the J gene TRBJ2-3, with D possibly matching TRBD1 (5 bases). Germline CDR1 reads SGHRS; CDR2 reads YFSETQ. The CDR3 runs 14 residues. The ends were cut back, 2 bases at V and 5 bases at J, with 12 bases in the middle. CDR3 bases: TGCGCCAGCAGCTTTCAAGGGGCTCGAGATACGCAGTATTTT. The encoded protein is CASSFQGARDTQYF.

V usage is TRBV7-2 and J usage is TRBJ2-1; possible D gene TRBD1, 8 bases. The CDR3 loop spans 17 amino acids. The germline CDR1 and CDR2 sequences are SGHTA and FQGNSA. Trimming took off 2 bases at V and 0 bases at J, with 14 bases between the two ends. CDR3 residues: CASSLRGGTGSYNEQFF. For the CDR3, the DNA is TGTGCCAGCAGCTTACGGGGAGGGACAGGCTCCTACAATGAGCAGTTCTTC.

This sequence joins TRBV7-2 and TRBJ2-7, with D unresolved. Germline V gene lookup returns CDR1 SGHTA and CDR2 FQGNSA. The CDR3 contains 15 residues. The V end was cut by 5 bases, the J end by 2 bases, with 16 bases between. The CDR3 loop reads CASSPGYLRTYEQYF. The CDR3 region has the DNA TGTGCCAGCAGCCCGGGTTACTTAAGGACCTACGAGCAGTACTTC.

The chain carries TRBV6-2 or TRBV6-3 and TRBJ1-5, with unresolved D. V was cut by 2 bases and J by 0 bases, with 8 bases left in between. The CDR3 has 15 residues. CDR1 and CDR2 from the germline V gene are MNHEY and SVGEGT. The DNA for the CDR3 is TGTGCCAGCAGTTACACTCAATATAGCAATCAGCCCCAGCATTTT. Its translation: CASSYTQYSNQPQHF.

The chain uses TRBV16 and TRBJ2-3; D remains unclear. The V end lost 0 bases, the J end lost 9 bases, and 10 bases lay between the germline ends. Germline-derived CDR1 and CDR2 are KGHSY and FQNENV. There are 13 residues in the CDR3. The CDR3 nucleotides are TGTGCCAGCAGCCAATCGGCTAGAAACACGCAGTATTTT. It translates to CASSQSARNTQYF.

The chain carries TRBV10-3 and TRBJ2-3; 8 bases are shared with TRBD1. Germline V lookup: CDR1 ENHRY, CDR2 SYGVKD. V lost 0 bases, J lost 6 bases, and 5 bases stayed unmatched. The CDR3 covers 15 residues. CDR3 amino acids: CAISESQGAGDTQYF. CDR3 nucleotide sequence: TGTGCCATCAGTGAGTCCCAGGGGGCCGGGGATACGCAGTATTTT.

The table lists this clone with many counts. The chain is built from TRBV3-1 (or the pseudogene TRBV3-2) and TRBJ1-6; 9 nucleotides match TRBD1. The germline gives CDR1 LGHDT, CDR2 YNNKEL (reference sequence). CDR3 length: 15 amino acids. Germline trimming cut 4 bases from V and 10 bases from J; bases unmatched to any gene: 8. This CDR3 reads CASSLKGQGGSPLHF. In nucleotides, the CDR3 is TGTGCCAGCAGCCTTAAGGGACAGGGTGGCTCACCCCTCCACTTT.

The chain links TRBV3-1 (or the pseudogene TRBV3-2) to TRBJ2-1, with 8 bases that match TRBD2. Per the germline V gene, CDR1 is LGHDT and CDR2 is YNNKEL (reference sequence). Trimming cost V 0 bases and J 9 bases; bases outside gene matches: 7. The CDR3 loop spans 15 amino acids. The CDR3: CASSQDAAGGSEQFF. CDR3 nucleotide sequence: TGTGCCAGCAGCCAAGATGCTGCGGGGGGTAGTGAGCAGTTCTTC.

In this sample, this clone turned up once. The genes are TRBV7-8 and TRBJ2-7; D not certain. Germline values: CDR1 SGHVS, CDR2 FQNEAQ. The CDR3 is 13 amino acids. V lost 3 bases and J 7 bases, leaving 13 bases between the germline ends. CDR3 amino acids: CASSFVGRGEQYF. The CDR3 DNA follows: TGTGCCAGCAGCTTTGTTGGGCGTGGAGAGCAGTACTTC.

The gene calls are TRBV5-4 and TRBJ2-7, with 9 bases lining up with TRBD2. Germline CDR1 reads SGHNT; CDR2 reads YYREEE (reference sequence). V lost 4 bases, J lost 6 bases, and 11 bases stayed unmatched. The length of the CDR3 is 15 residues. The DNA for the CDR3 is TGTGCCAGCAGCCTCATGACTAGCGGAATAGGCGAGCAGTACTTC. It encodes CASSLMTSGIGEQYF.

The chain recombines TRBV6-2 or TRBV6-3 with TRBJ2-7; tentatively, D is TRBD2 (6 bases). The length of the CDR3 is 11 residues. The ends were cut back, 5 bases at V and 9 bases at J, with 11 bases in the middle. The germline V gene has CDR1 MNHEY and CDR2 SVGEGT. The chain's CDR3 is CASSLGGRQYF. CDR3 DNA: TGTGCCAGCAGTCTCGGGGGTCGGCAGTACTTC.

The table lists this clone with a count of one. The chain combines TRBV12-3 or TRBV12-4 with TRBJ1-2, with a tentative D call TRBD1 (6 bases). CDR3 length: 13 amino acids. V dropped 2 bases and J dropped 7 bases, with 11 bases sitting between them. The CDR3 loop reads CASSLQGSLGYTF. CDR3 coding DNA: TGTGCCAGCAGTTTACAGGGGTCCCTTGGCTACACCTTC.

V gene TRBV7-2 combines with J gene TRBJ2-5, with 8 bases identical to TRBD1. CDR3 length: 15 amino acids. Per the germline V gene, CDR1 is SGHTA and CDR2 is FQGNSA. The trim removed 2 bases at V and 5 bases at J, leaving 7 bases unmatched. CDR3 nucleotide sequence: TGTGCCAGCAGCTTAAACCAGGGGGCAGGGGAGACCCAGTACTTC. Its protein product is CASSLNQGAGETQYF.

The chain couples TRBV9 to TRBJ1-3; possibly TRBD1 for D (5 bases). Germline CDR1 SGDLS, CDR2 YYNGEE. The CDR3 is made up of 14 amino acids. Trimming removed 0 bases from V and 2 bases from J, with 6 bases in between. CDR3 in amino acids: CASSVARAGNTIYF. The CDR3 nucleotides are TGTGCCAGCAGCGTAGCCAGGGCTGGAAACACCATATATTTT.

The rearrangement uses TRBV4-3 and TRBJ1-1; D is possibly TRBD1 (5 bases). CDR1 is LGHNA and CDR2 is YSLEER in the germline V gene. This CDR3 has 15 amino acids. Trimming pared 0 bases from V and 5 bases from J, leaving 13 bases between. CDR3 DNA: TGCGCCAGCAGCCAAGATGGCGGGGGAGGAACTGAAGCTTTCTTT. The encoded protein is CASSQDGGGGTEAFF.

The V gene is TRBV11-3, the J gene TRBJ2-1; 13 bases are shared with TRBD2. This CDR3 is built from 15 residues. J was trimmed by 8 bases and V by 8 bases; bases with no gene match: 9. Germline lookup yields CDR1 SGHNT and CDR2 YENEEA. The CDR3 loop is CASSEGLAGVHEQFF. CDR3 in DNA: TGTGCCAGCTCGGAAGGACTAGCGGGGGTCCATGAGCAGTTCTTC.

In its sample, this clone was seen once. V usage is TRBV6-5 and J usage is TRBJ1-2; D is perhaps TRBD1 (6 bases). There are 13 residues in the CDR3. Germline values: CDR1 MNHEY, CDR2 SVGAGI. V lost 5 bases and J lost 4, with 11 bases in between. The CDR3 DNA follows: TGTGCCAGCAGTACAGGGCTGGGCTATGGCTACACCTTC. As protein: CASSTGLGYGYTF.